This record looks at one TCR beta chain sequence and its context. This record comes from a study of radiation and T cells in renal cell carcinoma. The time point is: blood 2 weeks post-SBRT. Treatment of the sample: 15 Gy SBRT to primary tumor, nephrectomy 4 weeks later. Radiation-treated patients gave blood at baseline, week 2 and week 4. The CDR3 extends over 14 amino acids. The V gene lost 5 bases and the J gene lost 7 bases, with 15 bases spanning the gap. CDR1 is SGHVS, CDR2 FQNEAQ, per germline. The table came from immunoSEQ multiplex PCR; TCRdb's copy has only in-frame clones and leaves some out. The sample holds roughly 120,000 clones, roughly four fifths seen once.

Sequencing used blood, obtained from a patient whose treatment included radiotherapy and nephrectomy. The V gene is TRBV7-8, the J gene TRBJ1-5; D is ambiguous. This receptor was identified in a woman aged 55-75 years with renal cell carcinoma. Here the CDR3 reads CASSPTGRGQPQHF. The CDR3 DNA reads as TGTGCCAGCAGCCCGACGGGGAGAGGACAGCCCCAGCATTTT.